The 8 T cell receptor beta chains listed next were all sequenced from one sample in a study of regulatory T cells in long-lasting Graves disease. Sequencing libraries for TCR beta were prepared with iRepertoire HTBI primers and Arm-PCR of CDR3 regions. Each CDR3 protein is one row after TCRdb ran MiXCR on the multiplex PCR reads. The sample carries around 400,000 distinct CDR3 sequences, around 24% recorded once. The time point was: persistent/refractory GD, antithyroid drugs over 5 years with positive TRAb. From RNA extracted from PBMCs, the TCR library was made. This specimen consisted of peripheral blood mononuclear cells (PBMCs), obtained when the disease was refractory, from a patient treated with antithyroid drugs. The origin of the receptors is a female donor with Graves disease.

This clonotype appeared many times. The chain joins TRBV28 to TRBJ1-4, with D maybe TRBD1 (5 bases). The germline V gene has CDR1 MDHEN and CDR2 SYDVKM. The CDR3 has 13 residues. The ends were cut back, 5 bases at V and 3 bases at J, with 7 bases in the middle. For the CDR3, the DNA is TGTGCCAGCAGTGGGGACCCTAATGAAAAACTGTTTTTT. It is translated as CASSGDPNEKLFF.

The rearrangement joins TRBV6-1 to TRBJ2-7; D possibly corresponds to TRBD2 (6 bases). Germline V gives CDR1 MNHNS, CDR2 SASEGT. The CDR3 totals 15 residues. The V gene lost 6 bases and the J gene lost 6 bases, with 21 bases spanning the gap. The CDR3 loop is CASRELGGGTSEQYF. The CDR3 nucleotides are TGTGCCAGCAGGGAACTAGGTGGGGGGACTTCCGAGCAGTACTTC.

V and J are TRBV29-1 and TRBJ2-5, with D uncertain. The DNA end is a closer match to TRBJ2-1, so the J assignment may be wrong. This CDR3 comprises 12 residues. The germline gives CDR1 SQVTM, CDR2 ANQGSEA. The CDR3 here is CSVVLGWDEQFF. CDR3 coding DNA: TGCAGCGTTGTATTGGGGTGGGATGAGCAGTTCTTC.

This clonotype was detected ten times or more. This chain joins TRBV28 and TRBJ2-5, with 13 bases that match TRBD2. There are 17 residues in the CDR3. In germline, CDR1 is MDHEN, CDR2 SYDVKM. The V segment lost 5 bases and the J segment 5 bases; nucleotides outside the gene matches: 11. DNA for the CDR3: TGTGCCAGCAGTGGAGCGGGACTAGCGGGAACGGGGGAGACCCAGTACTTC. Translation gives CASSGAGLAGTGETQYF.

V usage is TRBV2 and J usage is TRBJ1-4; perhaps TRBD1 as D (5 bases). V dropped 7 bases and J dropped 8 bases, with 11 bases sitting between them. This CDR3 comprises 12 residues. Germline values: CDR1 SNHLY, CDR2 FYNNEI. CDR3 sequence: CASTGIEEKLFF. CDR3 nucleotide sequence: TGTGCCAGCACAGGGATAGAGGAAAAACTGTTTTTT. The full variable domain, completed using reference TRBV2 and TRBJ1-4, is EPEVTQTPSHQVTQMGQEVILRCVPISNHLYFYWYRQILGQKVEFLVSFYNNEISEKSEIFDDQFSVERPDGSNFTLKIRSTKLEDSAMYFCASTGIEEKLFFGSGTQLSVL.

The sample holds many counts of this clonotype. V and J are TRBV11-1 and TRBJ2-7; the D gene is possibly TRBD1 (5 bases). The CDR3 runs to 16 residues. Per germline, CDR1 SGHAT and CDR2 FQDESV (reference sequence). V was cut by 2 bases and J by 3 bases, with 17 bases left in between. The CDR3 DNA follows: TGTGCCAGCAGCTTAAACCTGGGGCAGGTTCACTACGAGCAGTACTTC. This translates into CASSLNLGQVHYEQYF.

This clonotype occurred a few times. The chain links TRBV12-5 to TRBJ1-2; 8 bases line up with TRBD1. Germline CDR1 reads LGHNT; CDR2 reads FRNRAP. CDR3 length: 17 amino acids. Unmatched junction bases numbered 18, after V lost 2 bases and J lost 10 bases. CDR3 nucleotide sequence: TGTGCTAGTGGTTTGTCCAATCCCGGGACAGGTCGACGAGCCTACACCTTC. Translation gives CASGLSNPGTGRRAYTF.

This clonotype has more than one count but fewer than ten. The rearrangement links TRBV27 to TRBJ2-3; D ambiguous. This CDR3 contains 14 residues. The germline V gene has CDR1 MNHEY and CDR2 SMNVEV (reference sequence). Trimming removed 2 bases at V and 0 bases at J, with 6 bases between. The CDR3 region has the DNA TGTGCCAGCAGTTTAAAAGTTAGCACAGATACGCAGTATTTT. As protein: CASSLKVSTDTQYF.